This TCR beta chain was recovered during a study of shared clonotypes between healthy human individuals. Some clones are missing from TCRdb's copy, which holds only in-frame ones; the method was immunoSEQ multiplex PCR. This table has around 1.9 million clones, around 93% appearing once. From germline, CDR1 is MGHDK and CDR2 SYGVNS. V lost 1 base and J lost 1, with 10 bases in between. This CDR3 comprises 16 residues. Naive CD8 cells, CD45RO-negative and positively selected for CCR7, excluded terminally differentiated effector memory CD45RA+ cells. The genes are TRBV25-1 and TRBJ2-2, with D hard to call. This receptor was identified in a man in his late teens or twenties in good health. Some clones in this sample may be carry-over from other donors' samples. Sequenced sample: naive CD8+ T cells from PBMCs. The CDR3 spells CASSEWSGMNTGELFF. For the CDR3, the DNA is TGTGCCAGCAGTGAATGGTCGGGTATGAACACCGGGGAGCTGTTTTTT.